The T cell receptor beta chain described here comes from a study of blood T cell repertoires in COVID-19. Study-level background: There were acute and convalescent COVID-19 samples, and they came from the United States, Italy and Spain.

Method: immunoSEQ multiplex PCR; TCRdb's copy keeps in-frame clones and lacks some. The table has roughly 140,000 clones, 70% to 90% seen once; the top ten hold 2.5% to 3%. Note on this clone: The same CDR3 can be traced to other DNA sequences in this sample.

The CDR3 contains 15 residues. The trim removed 5 bases at V and 1 base at J, leaving 4 bases unmatched. Germline assignment: CDR1 SGHVS and CDR2 FQNEAQ. The chain is built from TRBV7-8 and TRBJ2-2; 7 bases are shared with TRBD2. The receptor's source is a man aged 50-60 years with acute or convalescent COVID-19. Sequencing used peripheral blood. In DNA form, the CDR3 reads TGTGCCAGCAGCAGGGAGGGCCGGAACACCGGGGAGCTGTTTTTT. Translating gives CASSREGRNTGELFF.